A selection of T cell receptor beta chains follows, all from one sample in a study of T cells in Graves' hyperthyroidism and ophthalmopathy. MiXCR, run by TCRdb on the multiplex PCR reads, gives a single entry per CDR3 protein. Among about 370,000 distinct CDR3 sequences listed, 13% to 15% were seen once. Sequenced: blood. The receptors derive from a woman in her sixties or seventies with Graves' ophthalmopathy. CDR3s include the opening cysteine and the closing phenylalanine or tryptophan. D genes are given only for firm matches. Size tells how often a clone was seen (once, few, many) or the class of an expanded clone, and some rows leave it out.

size	J	D	V	DNA	CDR3
many	TRBJ2-7	TRBD1	TRBV28	TGTGCCAGCAGACCAGGGACAGTTGCCCACGAGCAGTACTTC	CASRPGTVAHEQYF
many	TRBJ2-2	-	TRBV2	TGTGCCAGCCTTGGAACAGGGAGCACCGGGGAGCTGTTTTTT	CASLGTGSTGELFF
few	TRBJ1-2	TRBD1	TRBV5-1	TGCGCCAGCAGCCGGGACAGGGGCAGTGAGGGCTACACCTTC	CASSRDRGSEGYTF
many	TRBJ2-1	TRBD1	TRBV7-3	TGTGCCAGCAGCACCTACAGGGGGCTCGTCAATGAGCAGTTCTTC	CASSTYRGLVNEQFF
many	TRBJ2-5	-	TRBV30	TGTGCCTGGAGCGAGGGGGGCCTCCAGTACTTC	CAWSEGGLQYF
many	TRBJ2-4	TRBD2	TRBV20-1	TGCAGTGCTAGAGATCAGCGGGACTGGAACATTCAGTACTTC	CSARDQRDWNIQYF
-	TRBJ2-1	-	TRBV9	TGTGCCAGCAGACCACTGACAGGCGTCTCCCCTCCGTTCTTC	CASRPLTGVSPPFF
many	TRBJ2-1	-	TRBV12-3/TRBV12-4	TGTGCCAGTCAGGGGCGGGAGAGGAACAATGAGCAGTTCTTC	CASQGRERNNEQFF
many	TRBJ1-1	-	TRBV11-2	TGTGCCAGCAGCCTCTCCCAGGCGAACACTGAAGCTTTCTTT	CASSLSQANTEAFF
-	TRBJ2-7	TRBD2	TRBV27	TGTGCCAGCAGTCCAGGGACTAGCTCCTACGAGCAGTACTTC	CASSPGTSSYEQYF
few	TRBJ2-1	TRBD2	TRBV9	TGTGCCAGCAGCCTTGGACTAGCGGGCCTCGGCAATGAGCAGTTCTTC	CASSLGLAGLGNEQFF
few	TRBJ2-1	TRBD2	TRBV7-9	TGTGCCAGCAGCTTAGGCCGACTAGCGGGAAGAGGCTACAATGAGCAGTTCTTC	CASSLGRLAGRGYNEQFF
many	TRBJ2-1	-	TRBV5-1	TGCGCCAGCAGCTTGTTCGGGGGAGACAATGAGCAGTTCTTC	CASSLFGGDNEQFF
-	TRBJ2-2	TRBD2	TRBV6-2/TRBV6-3	TGTGCCAGCAGAGCAGCGGGAGAAGGGGAGCTGTTTTTT	CASRAAGEGELFF
-	TRBJ2-2	-	TRBV19	TGTGCCAGTAGTATCAAGGGGGGCGCCACCGGGGAGCTGTTTTTT	CASSIKGGATGELFF
-	TRBJ1-2	-	TRBV5-1	TGCGCCAGCAGCTTAGGGGAATCCTATGGCTACACCTTC	CASSLGESYGYTF
many	TRBJ2-2	TRBD2	TRBV5-1	TGCGCCAGCAGCTCCTTCGGCGGGAGGGACACCGGGGAGCTGTTTTTT	CASSSFGGRDTGELFF
-	TRBJ2-3	TRBD2	TRBV5-1	TGCGCCAGCAGCAGGGCTAGCGGGAGGGATACGCAGTATTTT	CASSRASGRDTQYF
-	TRBJ2-7	TRBD2	TRBV18	TGTGCCAGCTCACCCCTAGCGGGAGGGAGGACCTACGAGCAGTACTTC	CASSPLAGGRTYEQYF
many	TRBJ2-1	TRBD1	TRBV7-9	TGTGCCAGCAGCTCGGACAGGGAGGTCGGCAATGAGCAGTTCTTC	CASSSDREVGNEQFF
many	TRBJ2-5	-	TRBV2	TGTGCCAGCAGTGAAGGGGCCCTCAACCCGGAGACCCAGTACTTC	CASSEGALNPETQYF
once	TRBJ2-1	TRBD2	TRBV5-1	TGCGCCAGCAGCTTAATAGCGGGAGTGAATGAGCAGTTCTTC	CASSLIAGVNEQFF
many	TRBJ1-1	-	TRBV20-1	TGCAGTGCTAGAAGGGCAGCGCGGAACACTGAAGCTTTCTTT	CSARRAARNTEAFF
few	TRBJ2-5	-	TRBV5-1	TGCGCCAGTTACAAGCTCGGGGGTCGAGAGACCCAGTACTTC	CASYKLGGRETQYF
-	TRBJ2-5	-	TRBV5-1	TGCGCCAGCAGCTACAGGACTCACCAAGAGACCCAGTACTTC	CASSYRTHQETQYF
few	TRBJ1-2	TRBD1	TRBV28	TGTGCCAGCAGTGCCACCGACAGGGGGGCGTACTATGGCTACACCTTC	CASSATDRGAYYGYTF
many	TRBJ1-4	-	TRBV6-5	TGTGCCAGCAGTTACAGGGCAGTTAATGAAAAACTGTTTTTT	CASSYRAVNEKLFF
many	TRBJ2-3	-	TRBV11-2	TGTGCCAGCAGCTTTGCGGATGATACGCAGTATTTT	CASSFADDTQYF
many	TRBJ2-1	TRBD2	TRBV12-3/TRBV12-4	TGTGCCAGCAGATCAGGACTAGCGAGCTCCTACAATGAGCAGTTCTTC	CASRSGLASSYNEQFF
many	TRBJ2-1	TRBD2	TRBV11-2	TGTGCCAGCAGCCCCTTTTGGGGGAGGGATTACAATGAGCAGTTCTTC	CASSPFWGRDYNEQFF
-	TRBJ2-7	-	TRBV29-1	TGCAGCGTTGAAGTCGGCCGGGGCCCCGGGGTGTACGAGCAGTACTTC	CSVEVGRGPGVYEQYF
-	TRBJ2-1	-	TRBV6-5	TGTGCCAGCAGTTACCCCCGTGGCGGAGTTATCAATGAGCAGTTCTTC	CASSYPRGGVINEQFF
few	TRBJ1-1	TRBD1	TRBV20-1	TGCAGTGCAAGTAAAACGACAGGGGCTGTCGAAGCTTTCTTT	CSASKTTGAVEAFF
many	TRBJ2-1	-	TRBV2	TGTGCCAGCAGTGTGGGCGGGGAGCAGTTCTTC	CASSVGGEQFF
-	TRBJ2-1	-	TRBV27	TGTGCCAGCAGTGCGTACCGGGACTCCGCCTACAATGAGCGGTTCTTC	CASSAYRDSAYNERFF
many	TRBJ2-1	TRBD2	TRBV12-3/TRBV12-4	TGTGCCAGCAGTCCCCGAGCGGGAGGTCTCAATGAGCAGTTCTTC	CASSPRAGGLNEQFF
many	TRBJ2-1	-	TRBV7-2	TGTGCCAGCAGCTTAAACGGTGCCAGAGTGAATGAGCAGTTCTTC	CASSLNGARVNEQFF
-	TRBJ1-5	-	TRBV30	TGTGCCTGGAGTGTACAGGGAACTCAGCCCCAGCATTTT	CAWSVQGTQPQHF
few	TRBJ2-5	TRBD1	TRBV29-1	TGCAGCGTAGAAGGGACAGGGAAGGAGACCCAGTACTTC	CSVEGTGKETQYF
few	TRBJ2-2	TRBD2	TRBV27	TGTGCCAGCAGTTCAAGACTAGCGGGAGGAACGGCGAACACCGGGGAGCTGTTTTTT	CASSSRLAGGTANTGELFF
-	TRBJ2-5	TRBD2	TRBV20-1	TGCAGTGCCAGCTTAGGACTAGCGGGGATCCAAGAGACCCAGTACTTC	CSASLGLAGIQETQYF
many	TRBJ1-2	TRBD1	TRBV7-6	TGTGCCAGCAGCCCTGAGACAGGGAGCTATGGCTACACCTTC	CASSPETGSYGYTF
many	TRBJ2-1	-	TRBV5-1	TGCGCCAGCACCCGAGGGGTGGATAATGAGCAGTTCTTC	CASTRGVDNEQFF
many	TRBJ2-3	TRBD1	TRBV11-2	TGTGCCAGCAGCTCCGGGACAGGGCGCACAGATACGCAGTATTTT	CASSSGTGRTDTQYF
few	TRBJ2-2	-	TRBV6-2/TRBV6-3	TGTGCCAGTCTGGGGGAGAGGAACACCGGGGAGCTGTTTTTT	CASLGERNTGELFF